The TCR beta chain described here comes from a study of blood T cell repertoires in COVID-19. Study-level information: Whether acute or convalescent, the COVID-19 samples came from the United States, Italy and Spain. Sources were T cells, B-cell-depleted T cells, or PBMCs; the material itself was cDNA or gDNA.

In the original processing: Amplifying reference gene primers gave estimates of nucleated cell counts. Assay: immunoSEQ multiplex PCR; the TCRdb copy retains only in-frame clones and omits some. V and J calls and clone size are copied from that table; D and trimming were computed from the DNA. The table shows over 70,000 clones, with approximately 79% occurring only once. The specimen sequenced was peripheral blood. The sequence was collected from an older man with active or convalescent COVID-19.

CDR3 residues: CASNLRGSPTDTQYF. The CDR3, as DNA: TGTGCCAGCAACCTGAGGGGGAGTCCCACAGATACGCAGTATTTT. The chain couples TRBV5-4 to TRBJ2-3, with D possibly matching TRBD1 (6 bases). This CDR3 spans 15 amino acids. CDR1 and CDR2 (germline): SGHNT, YYREEE (reference sequence). The V end lost 6 bases, the J end lost 2 bases, and 16 bases lay between the germline ends.